Below, 11 T cell receptor beta chains from the same sample are listed, as sequenced in a study of cytomegalovirus exposure and HLA in healthy donors (dated by TCRdb to between 2016 and 2019). Library construction relied on the immunoSEQ multiplex PCR assay. For the multiplex PCR, a mixture combining 60 forward primers for TCR Vbeta segments and 13 reverse primers for TCR Jbeta segments was used. TCRdb limited this immuneACCESS table to in-frame rearrangements with V and J called. A share of clones is missing; checked studies link under half to unresolved V genes, and the rest is unexplained. The sample contains approximately 130,000 clones, roughly three quarters of them found a single time. Roughly 3.1% of the sample goes to the ten largest clones. The material sequenced was PBMCs. These receptors came from a man aged 25-40 years in good health and CMV-seronegative.

The chain recombines TRBV4-3 with TRBJ1-1; D uncertain. V lost 1 base and J lost 1, with 4 bases in between. The CDR3 sequence is 13 residues long. The V gene's germline CDR1 is LGHNA and CDR2 YSLEER. Written as DNA, the CDR3 is TGCGCCAGCAGCCAAGCCCAGAACACTGAAGCTTTCTTT. Amino acids: CASSQAQNTEAFF.

The V call is TRBV7-2, the J call TRBJ1-3; the D is unclear. V shed 5 bases and J shed 0 bases, with 8 bases lying between them. The CDR3 spans 14 residues. Germline V gives CDR1 SGHTA, CDR2 FQGNSA. CDR3 residues: CASSPQDSGNTIYF. The CDR3 DNA follows: TGTGCCAGCAGCCCTCAGGACTCTGGAAACACCATATATTTT.

V is TRBV7-2 and J is TRBJ1-1; 8 nucleotides agree with TRBD1. This CDR3 is built from 14 residues. Unmatched junction bases numbered 11, after V lost 4 bases and J lost 10 bases. CDR1 and CDR2 from the germline V gene are SGHTA and FQGNSA. The DNA for the CDR3 is TGTGCCAGCAGCTACGGGCAGGGGGCGCGGGGAGCTTTCTTT. Translating gives CASSYGQGARGAFF.

This clone was counted a single time. CDR3 bases: TGTGCCAGCTCACCAAGTGTCCAGACCTACGAGCAGTACTTC. Translated: CASSPSVQTYEQYF. J is TRBJ2-7 and V is TRBV18; D remains unclear. The V gene lost 2 bases and the J gene lost 2 bases, with 10 bases spanning the gap. Germline CDR1 reads KGHSH; CDR2 reads LQKENI. This CDR3 has 14 amino acids.

The chain carries TRBV4-3 and TRBJ1-1, with a possible D match to TRBD1 (5 bases). The CDR3 contains 15 residues. CDR1 is LGHNA, CDR2 YSLEER, per germline. Trimming pared 0 bases from V and 5 bases from J, leaving 13 bases between. CDR3 nucleotide sequence: TGCGCCAGCAGCCAAGACTTGGGGGGGGGTACTGAAGCTTTCTTT. This encodes CASSQDLGGGTEAFF.

A single count supports this clone. The chain combines TRBV5-5 with TRBJ2-7; 9 nucleotides align to TRBD1. The CDR3 is 16 amino acids. Germline CDR1 SGHKS, CDR2 YYEKEE (reference sequence). The V and J ends lost 6 bases and 3 bases, in that order; junction bases with no gene match: 13. The CDR3, as DNA: TGTGCCAGCACCCAGGGGTTGGGACAGGGCTTCTACGAGCAGTACTTC. Amino acid sequence: CASTQGLGQGFYEQYF.

This chain connects TRBV7-9 to TRBJ2-6; D perhaps matches TRBD1 (5 bases). The CDR3 runs to 15 residues. Deletions cut 6 bases from V and 4 bases from J, with 13 bases between. Germline V gene sequence: CDR1 SEHNR, CDR2 FQNEAQ (reference sequence). This chain's CDR3 is CASRYTGYGANVLTF. DNA for the CDR3: TGTGCCAGCAGGTACACAGGCTACGGGGCCAACGTCCTGACTTTC.

There are a few counts of this clone. The CDR3 protein is CASSLTAPRANEQFF. CDR3 DNA: TGTGCCAGCAGTTTAACAGCCCCTCGCGCCAATGAGCAGTTCTTC. The rearrangement joins TRBV28 to TRBJ2-1; D not certain. The CDR3 is 15 amino acids. Per the germline V gene, CDR1 is MDHEN and CDR2 is SYDVKM. The ends were cut back, 2 bases at V and 6 bases at J, with 14 bases in the middle.

This clone was seen once. The chain employs TRBV7-6 and TRBJ2-7, with D possibly being TRBD1 (5 bases). V lost 1 base, J lost 5 bases, and 15 bases lay in between. Germline V gene data show CDR1 as SGHVS and CDR2 as FNYEAQ. The CDR3 has 15 residues. Here the CDR3 reads CASSLVAGSIDEQYF. The CDR3 coding sequence is TGTGCCAGCAGCTTAGTAGCAGGGTCGATCGACGAGCAGTACTTC.

The V and J genes are TRBV28 and TRBJ1-1, with a possible D match to TRBD1 (5 bases). Per germline, CDR1 MDHEN and CDR2 SYDVKM. Deletions cut 5 bases from V and 0 bases from J, with 16 bases between. The CDR3 length is 16 residues. The CDR3 loop is CASSLDRLIMNTEAFF. The DNA for the CDR3 is TGTGCCAGCAGTCTCGACAGATTAATCATGAACACTGAAGCTTTCTTT.

The table lists this clone with a few counts. The V gene is TRBV2, the J gene TRBJ1-3, with 10 bases aligning to TRBD1. Losses at the gene ends were 8 bases for V and 6 bases for J; bases not matched to a gene: 4. This CDR3 comprises 13 residues. Germline-derived CDR1 and CDR2 are SNHLY and FYNNEI. This chain's CDR3 is CASSTGGTNTIYF. CDR3 nucleotides: TGTGCCAGCTCGACAGGGGGCACAAACACCATATATTTT.